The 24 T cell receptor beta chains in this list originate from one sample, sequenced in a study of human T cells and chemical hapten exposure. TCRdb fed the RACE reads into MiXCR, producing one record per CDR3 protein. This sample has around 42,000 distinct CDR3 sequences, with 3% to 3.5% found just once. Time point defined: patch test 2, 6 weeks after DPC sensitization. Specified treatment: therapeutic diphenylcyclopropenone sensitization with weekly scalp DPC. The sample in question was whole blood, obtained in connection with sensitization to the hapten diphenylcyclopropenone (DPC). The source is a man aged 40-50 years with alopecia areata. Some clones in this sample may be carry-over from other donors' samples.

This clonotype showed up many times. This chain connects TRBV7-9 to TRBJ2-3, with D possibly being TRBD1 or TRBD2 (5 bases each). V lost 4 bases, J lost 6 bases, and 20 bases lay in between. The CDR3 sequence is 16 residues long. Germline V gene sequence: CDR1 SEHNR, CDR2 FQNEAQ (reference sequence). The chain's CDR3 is CASSSGPLGSSDTQYF. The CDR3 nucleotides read TGTGCCAGCAGCTCAGGGCCACTAGGGAGTTCCGATACGCAGTATTTT.

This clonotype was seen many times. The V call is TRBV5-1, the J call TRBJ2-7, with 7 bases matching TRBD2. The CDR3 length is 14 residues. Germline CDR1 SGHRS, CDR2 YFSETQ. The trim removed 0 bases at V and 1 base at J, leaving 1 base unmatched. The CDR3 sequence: CASSLASGSYEQYF. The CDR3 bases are TGCGCCAGCAGCTTGGCTAGCGGTTCCTACGAGCAGTACTTC.

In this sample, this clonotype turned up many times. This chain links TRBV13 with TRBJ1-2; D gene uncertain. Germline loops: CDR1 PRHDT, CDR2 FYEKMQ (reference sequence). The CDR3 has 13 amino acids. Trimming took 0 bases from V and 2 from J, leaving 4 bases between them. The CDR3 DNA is TGTGCCAGCAGCTTAGGCCAGAACTATGGCTACACCTTC. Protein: CASSLGQNYGYTF. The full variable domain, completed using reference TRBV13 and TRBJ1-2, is AAGVIQSPRHLIKEKRETATLKCYPIPRHDTVYWYQQGPGQDPQFLISFYEKMQSDKGSIPDRFSAQQFSDYHSELNMSSLELGDSALYFCASSLGQNYGYTFGSGTRLTVV.

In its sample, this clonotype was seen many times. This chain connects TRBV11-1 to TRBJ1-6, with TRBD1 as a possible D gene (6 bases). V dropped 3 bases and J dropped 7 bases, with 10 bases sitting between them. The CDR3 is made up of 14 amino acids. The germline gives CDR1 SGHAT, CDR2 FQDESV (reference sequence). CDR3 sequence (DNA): TGTGCCAGCAGCTTCGCAGGGGTCAATTCACCCCTCCACTTT. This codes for CASSFAGVNSPLHF.

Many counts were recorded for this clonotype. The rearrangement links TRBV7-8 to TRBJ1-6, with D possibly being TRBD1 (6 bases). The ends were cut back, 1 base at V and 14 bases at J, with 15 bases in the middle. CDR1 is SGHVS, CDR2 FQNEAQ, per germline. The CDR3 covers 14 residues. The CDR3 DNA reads TGTGCCAGCAGCTTAGTTCCCCAGGGGTTCACCCTCCACTTT. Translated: CASSLVPQGFTLHF.

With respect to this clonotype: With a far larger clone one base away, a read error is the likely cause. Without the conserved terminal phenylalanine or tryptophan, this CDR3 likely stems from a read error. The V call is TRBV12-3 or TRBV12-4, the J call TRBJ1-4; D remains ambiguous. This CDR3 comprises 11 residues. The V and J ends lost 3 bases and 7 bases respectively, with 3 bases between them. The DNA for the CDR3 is TGTGCCAGCAGTTTGGGTGAAAAACTGTTTTTA. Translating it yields CASSLGEKLFL.

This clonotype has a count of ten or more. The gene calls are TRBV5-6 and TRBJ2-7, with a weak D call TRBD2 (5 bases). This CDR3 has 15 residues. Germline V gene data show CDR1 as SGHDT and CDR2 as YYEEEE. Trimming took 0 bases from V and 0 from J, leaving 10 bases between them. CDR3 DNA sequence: TGTGCCAGCAGCTTGGCGCCGGGAAGCTCCTACGAGCAGTACTTC. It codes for CASSLAPGSSYEQYF.

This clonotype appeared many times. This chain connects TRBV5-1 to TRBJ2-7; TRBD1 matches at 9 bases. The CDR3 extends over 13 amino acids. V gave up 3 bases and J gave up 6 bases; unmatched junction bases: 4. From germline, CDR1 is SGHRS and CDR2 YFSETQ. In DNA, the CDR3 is TGCGCCAGCAGCTCGGGACAGGGTATCGAGCAGTACTTC. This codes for CASSSGQGIEQYF. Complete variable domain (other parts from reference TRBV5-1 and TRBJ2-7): KAGVTQTPRYLIKTRGQQVTLSCSPISGHRSVSWYQQTPGQGLQFLFEYFSETQRNKGNFPGRFSGRQFSNSRSEMNVSTLELGDSALYLCASSSGQGIEQYFGPGTRLTVT.

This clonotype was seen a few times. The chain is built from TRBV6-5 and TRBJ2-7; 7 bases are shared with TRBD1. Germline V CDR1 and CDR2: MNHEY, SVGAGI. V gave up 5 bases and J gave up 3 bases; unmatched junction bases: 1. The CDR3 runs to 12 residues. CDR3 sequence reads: CASSPGGYEQYF. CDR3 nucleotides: TGTGCCAGCAGTCCAGGGGGCTACGAGCAGTACTTC.

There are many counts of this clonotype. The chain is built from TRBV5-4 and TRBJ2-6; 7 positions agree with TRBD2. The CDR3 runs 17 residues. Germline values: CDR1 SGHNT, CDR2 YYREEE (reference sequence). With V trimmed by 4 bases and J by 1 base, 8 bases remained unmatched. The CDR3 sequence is CASSLSGRTSGANVLTF. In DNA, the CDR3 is TGTGCCAGCAGCCTTAGCGGGCGTACTTCTGGGGCCAACGTCCTGACTTTC. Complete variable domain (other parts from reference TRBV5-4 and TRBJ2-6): ETGVTQSPTHLIKTRGQQVTLRCSSQSGHNTVSWYQQALGQGPQFIFQYYREEENGRGNFPPRFSGLQFPNYSSELNVNALELDDSALYLCASSLSGRTSGANVLTFGAGSRLTVL.

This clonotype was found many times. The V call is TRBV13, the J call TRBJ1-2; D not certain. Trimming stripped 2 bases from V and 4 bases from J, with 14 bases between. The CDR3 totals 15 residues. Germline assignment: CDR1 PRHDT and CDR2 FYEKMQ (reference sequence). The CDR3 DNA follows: TGTGCCAGCAGCTTACGGACTCTCAGCGGCTATGGCTACACCTTC. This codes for CASSLRTLSGYGYTF.

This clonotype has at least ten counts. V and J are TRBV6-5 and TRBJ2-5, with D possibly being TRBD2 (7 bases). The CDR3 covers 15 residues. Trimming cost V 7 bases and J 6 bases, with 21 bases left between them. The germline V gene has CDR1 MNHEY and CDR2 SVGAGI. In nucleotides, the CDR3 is TGTGCCAGCACCCTACGGGGGAGGGGGGGGAAGACCCAGTACTTC. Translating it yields CASTLRGRGGKTQYF.

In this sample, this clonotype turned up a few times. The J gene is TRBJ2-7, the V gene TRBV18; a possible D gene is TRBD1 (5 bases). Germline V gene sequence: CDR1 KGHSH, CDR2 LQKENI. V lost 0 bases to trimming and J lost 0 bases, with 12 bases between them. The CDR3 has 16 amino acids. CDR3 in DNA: TGTGCCAGCTCACCACCGTACGCGACAGACTCCTACGAGCAGTACTTC. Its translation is CASSPPYATDSYEQYF. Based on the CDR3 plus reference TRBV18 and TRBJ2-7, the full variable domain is NAGVMQNPRHLVRRRGQEARLRCSPMKGHSHVYWYRQLPEEGLKFMVYLQKENIIDESGMPKERFSAEFPKEGPSILRIQQVVRGDSAAYFCASSPPYATDSYEQYFGPGTRLTVT.

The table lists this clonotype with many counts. The CDR3 DNA is TGTGCCAGCAGTTTATGGGTGGATTCACCCCTCCACTTT. Its protein product is CASSLWVDSPLHF. This chain uses TRBV27 with TRBJ1-6, with D unresolved. This CDR3 has 13 residues. Deletions cut 1 base from V and 8 bases from J, with 6 bases between. Germline V gene data show CDR1 as MNHEY and CDR2 as SMNVEV (reference sequence).

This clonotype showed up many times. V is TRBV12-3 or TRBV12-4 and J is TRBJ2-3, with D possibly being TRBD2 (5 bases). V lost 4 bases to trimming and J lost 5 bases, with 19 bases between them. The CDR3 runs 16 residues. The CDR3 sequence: CASSYPGAWRRDTQYF. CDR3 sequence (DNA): TGTGCCAGCAGTTACCCTGGAGCATGGAGGAGAGATACGCAGTATTTT.

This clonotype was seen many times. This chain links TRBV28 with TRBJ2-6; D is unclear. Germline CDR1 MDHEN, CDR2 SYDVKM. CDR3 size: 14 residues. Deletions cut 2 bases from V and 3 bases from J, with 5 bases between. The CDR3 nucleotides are TGTGCCAGCAGTTTAACGGATGGGGCCAACGTCCTGACTTTC. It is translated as CASSLTDGANVLTF.

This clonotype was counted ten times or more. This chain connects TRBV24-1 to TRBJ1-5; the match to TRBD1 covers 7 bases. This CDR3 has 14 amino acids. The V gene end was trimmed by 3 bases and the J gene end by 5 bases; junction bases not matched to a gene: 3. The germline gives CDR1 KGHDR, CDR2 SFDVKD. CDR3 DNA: TGTGCCACCAGTGATACCGGACAGGATCAGCCCCAGCATTTT. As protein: CATSDTGQDQPQHF.

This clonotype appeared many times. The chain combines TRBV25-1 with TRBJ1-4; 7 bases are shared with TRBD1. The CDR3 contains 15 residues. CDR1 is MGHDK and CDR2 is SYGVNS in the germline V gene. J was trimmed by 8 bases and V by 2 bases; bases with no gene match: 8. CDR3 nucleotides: TGTGCCAGCAGTGAACTCGGACAGGCAGGGGAAAAACTGTTTTTT. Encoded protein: CASSELGQAGEKLFF.

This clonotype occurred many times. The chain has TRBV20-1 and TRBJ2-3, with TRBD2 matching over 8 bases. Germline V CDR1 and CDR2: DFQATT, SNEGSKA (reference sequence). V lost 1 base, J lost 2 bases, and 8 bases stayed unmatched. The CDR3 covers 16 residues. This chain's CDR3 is CSARGSGRLDTDTQYF. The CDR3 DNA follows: TGCAGTGCTAGAGGGAGCGGGAGACTTGACACAGATACGCAGTATTTT.

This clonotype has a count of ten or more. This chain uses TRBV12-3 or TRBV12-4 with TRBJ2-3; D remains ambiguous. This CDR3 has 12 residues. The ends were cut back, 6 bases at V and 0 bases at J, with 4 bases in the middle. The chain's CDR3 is CASSGSTDTQYF. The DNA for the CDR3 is TGTGCCAGCAGCGGAAGCACAGATACGCAGTATTTT.

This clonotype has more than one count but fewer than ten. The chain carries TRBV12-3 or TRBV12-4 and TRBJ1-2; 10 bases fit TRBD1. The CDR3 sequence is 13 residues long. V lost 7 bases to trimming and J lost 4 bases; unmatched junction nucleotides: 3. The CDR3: CASNGQGVYGYTF. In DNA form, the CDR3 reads TGTGCCAGCAATGGACAGGGGGTCTATGGCTACACCTTC.

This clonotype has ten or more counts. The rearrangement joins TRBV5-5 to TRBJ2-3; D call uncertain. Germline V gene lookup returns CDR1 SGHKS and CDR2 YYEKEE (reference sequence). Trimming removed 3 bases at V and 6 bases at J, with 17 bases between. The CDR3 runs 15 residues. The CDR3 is CASSSRTSLPDTQYF. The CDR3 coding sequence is TGTGCCAGCAGCTCACGAACCTCACTCCCGGATACGCAGTATTTT.

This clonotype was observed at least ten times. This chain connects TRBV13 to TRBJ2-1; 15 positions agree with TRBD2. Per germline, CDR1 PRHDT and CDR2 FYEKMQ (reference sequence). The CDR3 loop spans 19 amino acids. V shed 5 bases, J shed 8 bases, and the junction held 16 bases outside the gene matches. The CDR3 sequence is CASSPGLAGGSRRVDEQFF. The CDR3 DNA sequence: TGTGCCAGCAGCCCGGGACTAGCGGGAGGAAGTAGAAGGGTGGATGAGCAGTTCTTC.

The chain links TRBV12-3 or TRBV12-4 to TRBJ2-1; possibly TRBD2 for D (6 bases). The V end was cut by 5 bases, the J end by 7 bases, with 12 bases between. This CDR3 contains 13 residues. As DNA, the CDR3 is TGTGCCAGCAGTCTCTCCCTAGCGAATGAGCAGTTCTTC. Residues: CASSLSLANEQFF.